What follows are 8 T cell receptor beta chains derived from one specimen sequenced in a study of T cells in localized non-small cell lung cancer. The data were produced by immunoSEQ multiplex PCR, yet TCRdb's version contains in-frame clones alone and is incomplete. The sample consists of 50,000 to 55,000 clones, roughly 86% of them appearing once. This material consisted of PBMCs, taken before any cancer treatment. These receptor sequences come from a female donor with stage II lung adenocarcinoma.

The rearrangement links TRBV7-9 to TRBJ1-1, with unresolved D. The CDR3 is 13 residues long. Germline CDR1 and CDR2: SEHNR and FQNEAQ (reference sequence). Between the trimmed V and J ends, which lost 1 base and 10 bases, there was a span of 13 bases. The CDR3 DNA reads TGTGCCAGCAGCTTAGGAGGGCAGAATCCAGCTTTCTTT. Translation: CASSLGGQNPAFF.

The V gene is TRBV27, the J gene TRBJ1-2; 11 bases match TRBD1. V dropped 7 bases and J dropped 5; count of bases not matched to a gene: 18. CDR3 length: 18 amino acids. The germline gives CDR1 MNHEY, CDR2 SMNVEV (reference sequence). CDR3 sequence: CASTPTTGQGAWVYGYTF. DNA for the CDR3: TGTGCCAGCACCCCTACGACCGGACAGGGGGCCTGGGTTTATGGCTACACCTTC.

V gene TRBV18 combines with J gene TRBJ1-2; tentative D call: TRBD1 (6 bases). Trimming took 3 bases from V and 8 from J, leaving 16 bases between them. The CDR3 extends over 14 amino acids. Germline CDR1 is KGHSH and CDR2 is LQKENI. CDR3 coding DNA: TGTGCCAGCTCACCTTTAGGACAGCTTGAAGGCTACACCTTC. Encoded protein: CASSPLGQLEGYTF.

The chain is built from TRBV5-5 and TRBJ2-7, with D maybe TRBD1 (5 bases). Trimming removed 2 bases from V and 7 bases from J, with 22 bases in between. Germline lookup yields CDR1 SGHKS and CDR2 YYEKEE (reference sequence). This CDR3 has 16 amino acids. This chain's CDR3 is CASSFGWTHSLGEQYF. The CDR3 DNA is TGTGCCAGCAGCTTTGGTTGGACACACAGCTTGGGGGAGCAGTACTTC. Together with reference TRBV5-5 and TRBJ2-7, the CDR3 gives the full variable domain: DAGVTQSPTHLIKTRGQQVTLRCSPISGHKSVSWYQQVLGQGPQFIFQYYEKEERGRGNFPDRFSARQFPNYSSELNVNALLLGDSALYLCASSFGWTHSLGEQYFGPGTRLTVT.

This chain joins TRBV5-6 and TRBJ1-6; maybe TRBD1 (6 bases). Germline-derived CDR1 and CDR2 are SGHDT and YYEEEE. V was trimmed by 4 bases and J by 7 bases, leaving 15 bases between them. The CDR3 length is 15 residues. The CDR3 coding sequence is TGTGCCAGCAGCCCCGCCGGGCAGGGGAATTCACCCCTCCACTTT. Its translation: CASSPAGQGNSPLHF.

The chain recombines TRBV5-4 with TRBJ1-1; weak D call: TRBD1 (6 bases). Trimming stripped 0 bases from V and 11 bases from J, with 14 bases between. The CDR3 has 13 amino acids. Germline V CDR1 and CDR2: SGHNT, YYREEE (reference sequence). DNA for the CDR3: TGTGCCAGCAGCTTGGACAGGGTGGGGGAGGCTTTCTTT. Translating gives CASSLDRVGEAFF.

The V call is TRBV10-3, the J call TRBJ1-2; unclear D gene. The CDR3 runs to 13 residues. Germline loops: CDR1 ENHRY, CDR2 SYGVKD. V was trimmed by 6 bases and J by 6 bases, leaving 14 bases between them. CDR3 protein: CAIREGAPDGYTF. The CDR3 DNA reads as TGTGCCATCAGGGAGGGAGCCCCCGATGGCTACACCTTC.

The rearrangement links TRBV6-6 to TRBJ2-5; D possibly uses TRBD1 or TRBD2 (6 bases each). This CDR3 comprises 13 residues. The germline CDR1 and CDR2 sequences are MNHNY and SVGAGI (reference sequence). V lost 4 bases to trimming and J lost 5 bases, with 11 bases between them. In DNA, the CDR3 is TGTGCCAGCAGTTGGGGGGCTGGGGAGACCCAGTACTTC. Residues: CASSWGAGETQYF.